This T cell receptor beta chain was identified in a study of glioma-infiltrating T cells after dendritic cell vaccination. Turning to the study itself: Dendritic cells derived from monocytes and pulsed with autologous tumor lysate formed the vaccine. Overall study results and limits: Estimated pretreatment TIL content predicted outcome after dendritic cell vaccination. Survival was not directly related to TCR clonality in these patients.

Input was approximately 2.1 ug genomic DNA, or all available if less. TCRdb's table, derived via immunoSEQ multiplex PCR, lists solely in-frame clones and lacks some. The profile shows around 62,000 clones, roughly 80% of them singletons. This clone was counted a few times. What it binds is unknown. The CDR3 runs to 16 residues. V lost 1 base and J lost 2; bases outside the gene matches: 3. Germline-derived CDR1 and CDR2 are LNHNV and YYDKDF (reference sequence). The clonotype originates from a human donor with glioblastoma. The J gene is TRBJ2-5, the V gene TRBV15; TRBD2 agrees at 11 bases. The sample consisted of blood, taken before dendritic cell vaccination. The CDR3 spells CATSRATSGGQETQYF. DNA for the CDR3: TGTGCCACCAGCAGAGCAACTAGCGGGGGTCAAGAGACCCAGTACTTC.